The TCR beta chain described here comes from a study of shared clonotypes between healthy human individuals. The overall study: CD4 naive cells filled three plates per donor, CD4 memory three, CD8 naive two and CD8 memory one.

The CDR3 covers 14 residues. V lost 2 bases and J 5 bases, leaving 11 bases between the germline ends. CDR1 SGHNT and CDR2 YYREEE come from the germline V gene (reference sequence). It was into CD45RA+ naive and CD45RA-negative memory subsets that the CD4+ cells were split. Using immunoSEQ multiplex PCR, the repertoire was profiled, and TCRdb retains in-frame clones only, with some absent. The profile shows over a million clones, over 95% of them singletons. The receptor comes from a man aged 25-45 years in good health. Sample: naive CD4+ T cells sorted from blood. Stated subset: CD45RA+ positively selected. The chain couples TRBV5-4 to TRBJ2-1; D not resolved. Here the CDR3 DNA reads TGTGCCAGCAGCTTCCCCGGGTCCCACAATGAGCAGTTCTTC. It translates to CASSFPGSHNEQFF.